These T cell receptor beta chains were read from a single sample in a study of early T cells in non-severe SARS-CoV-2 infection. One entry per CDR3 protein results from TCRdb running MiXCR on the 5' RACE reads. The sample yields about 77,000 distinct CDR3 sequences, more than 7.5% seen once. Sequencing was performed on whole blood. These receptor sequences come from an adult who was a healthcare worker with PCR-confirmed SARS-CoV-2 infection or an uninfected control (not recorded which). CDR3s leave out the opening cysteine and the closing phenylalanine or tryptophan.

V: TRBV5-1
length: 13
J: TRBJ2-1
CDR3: ASSSPGLGYNEQF

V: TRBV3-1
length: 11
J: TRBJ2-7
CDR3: ASSQLTANEQY

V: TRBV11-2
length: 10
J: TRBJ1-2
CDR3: ASSLEVYGYT

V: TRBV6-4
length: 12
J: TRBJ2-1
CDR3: ASGTSGEHNEQF

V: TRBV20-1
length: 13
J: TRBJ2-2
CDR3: ASSRDTLNTGELF

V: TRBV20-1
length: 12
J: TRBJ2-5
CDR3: SARASGSRETQY

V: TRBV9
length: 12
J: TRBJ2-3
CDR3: ASSVQQGADTQY

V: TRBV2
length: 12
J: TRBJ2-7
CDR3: ASTEEREGFEQY

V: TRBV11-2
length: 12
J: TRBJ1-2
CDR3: ASSLDMTQRGYT

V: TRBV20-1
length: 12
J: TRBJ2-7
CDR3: SAPNRDGAYEQY

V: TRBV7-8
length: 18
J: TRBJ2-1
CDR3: ASSPPFSSGSLGSYNEQF

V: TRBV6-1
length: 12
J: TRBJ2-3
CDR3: ASTSRDPTDTQC

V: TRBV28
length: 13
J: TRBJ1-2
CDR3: ASSLVGQGDGGYT

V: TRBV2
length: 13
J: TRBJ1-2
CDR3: ASRRRQGAGYGYT

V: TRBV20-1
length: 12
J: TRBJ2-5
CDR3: SCTSGSVGGTQY

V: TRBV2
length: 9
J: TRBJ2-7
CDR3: ASNYFDEQY

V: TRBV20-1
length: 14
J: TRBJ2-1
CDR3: SAIPTSGSVGHEQF

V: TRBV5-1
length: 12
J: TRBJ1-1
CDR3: ASSEGQGVTEAF

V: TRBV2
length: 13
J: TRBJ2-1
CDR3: ASSDWASGSNEQF

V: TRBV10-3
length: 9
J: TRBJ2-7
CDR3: AISEMFEQY

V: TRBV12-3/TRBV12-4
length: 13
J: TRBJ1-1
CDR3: ASSLSAPGNTEAF

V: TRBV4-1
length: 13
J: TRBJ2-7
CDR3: ASSQPRTGSTEQY

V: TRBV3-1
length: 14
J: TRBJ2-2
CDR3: ASNRREALNTGELF